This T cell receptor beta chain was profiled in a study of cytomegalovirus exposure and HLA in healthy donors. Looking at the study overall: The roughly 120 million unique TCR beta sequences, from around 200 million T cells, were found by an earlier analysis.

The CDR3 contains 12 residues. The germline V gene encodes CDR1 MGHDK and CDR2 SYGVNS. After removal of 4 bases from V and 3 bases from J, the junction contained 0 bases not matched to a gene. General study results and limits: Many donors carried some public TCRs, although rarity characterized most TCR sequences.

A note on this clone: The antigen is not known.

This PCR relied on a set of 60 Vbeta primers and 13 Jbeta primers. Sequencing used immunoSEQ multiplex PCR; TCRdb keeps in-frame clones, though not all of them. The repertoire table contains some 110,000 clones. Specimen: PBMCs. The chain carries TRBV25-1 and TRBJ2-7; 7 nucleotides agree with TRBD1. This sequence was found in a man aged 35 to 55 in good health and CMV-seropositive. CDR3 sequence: CASSGDSYEQYF. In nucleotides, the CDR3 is TGTGCCAGCAGTGGGGACAGCTACGAGCAGTACTTC.